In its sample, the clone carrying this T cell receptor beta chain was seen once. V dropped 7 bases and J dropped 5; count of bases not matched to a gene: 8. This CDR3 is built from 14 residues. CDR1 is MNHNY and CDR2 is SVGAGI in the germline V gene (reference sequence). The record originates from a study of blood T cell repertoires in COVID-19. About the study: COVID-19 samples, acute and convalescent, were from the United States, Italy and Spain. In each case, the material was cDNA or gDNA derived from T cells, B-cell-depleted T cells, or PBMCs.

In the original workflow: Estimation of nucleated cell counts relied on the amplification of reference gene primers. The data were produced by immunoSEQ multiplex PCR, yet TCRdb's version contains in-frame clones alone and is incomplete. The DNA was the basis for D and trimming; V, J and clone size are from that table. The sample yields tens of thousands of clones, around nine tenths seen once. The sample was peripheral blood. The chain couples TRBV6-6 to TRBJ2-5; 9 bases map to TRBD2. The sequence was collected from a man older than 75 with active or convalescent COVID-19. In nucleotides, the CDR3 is TGTGCCAGCATGCAAGCGGGGGGCGGGGAGACCCAGTACTTC. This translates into CASMQAGGGETQYF.